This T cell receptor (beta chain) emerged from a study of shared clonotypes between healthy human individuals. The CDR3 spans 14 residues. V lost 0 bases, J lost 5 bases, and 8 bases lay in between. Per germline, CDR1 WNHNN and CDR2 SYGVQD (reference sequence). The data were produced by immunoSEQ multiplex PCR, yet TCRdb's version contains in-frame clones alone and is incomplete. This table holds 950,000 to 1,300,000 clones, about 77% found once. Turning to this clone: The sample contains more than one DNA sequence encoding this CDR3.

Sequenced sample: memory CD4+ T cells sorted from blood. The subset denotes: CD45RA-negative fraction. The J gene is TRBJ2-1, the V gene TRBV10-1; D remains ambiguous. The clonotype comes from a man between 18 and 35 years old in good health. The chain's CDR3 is CASSESGRNNEQFF. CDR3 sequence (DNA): TGCGCCAGCAGTGAGTCGGGTAGGAACAATGAGCAGTTCTTC.